Listed below are T cell receptor beta chains from one sample, sequenced in a study of beta chain features in type 1 diabetes. Data came from immunoSEQ multiplex PCR; TCRdb stores just in-frame clones and leaves some out. The table lists approximately 250,000 clones, about a tenth of them singletons. What was sequenced was naive CD4+ T cells from blood. Receptors were obtained from a man aged 25 to 40 with type 1 diabetes. CDR3s include the opening cysteine and the closing phenylalanine or tryptophan. D genes are given only for firm matches. Clone size is not always given. Where it is, it says once, few, many or a class for expanded clones.

CDR3 | DNA | length | D | J | size | V
CASSLGGAGNQPQHF | TGTGCCAGCAGCTTAGGGGGAGCTGGCAATCAGCCCCAGCATTTT | 15 | . | TRBJ1-5 | . | TRBV7-2
CASSEWQGSDTQYF | TGTGCCAGCAGTGAATGGCAGGGTTCTGATACGCAGTATTTT | 14 | . | TRBJ2-3 | . | TRBV25-1
CASSPQQGTKQYF | TGTGCCAGCAGCCCACAACAGGGGACAAAGCAGTACTTC | 13 | TRBD1 | TRBJ2-7 | few | TRBV5-4
CASSSYRGPRTGELFF | TGTGCCAGCAGTTCATACAGGGGGCCGCGCACCGGGGAGCTGTTTTTT | 16 | TRBD1 | TRBJ2-2 | . | TRBV27
CASKPSRGRNTEAFF | TGTGCCAGCAAGCCGAGCAGGGGGCGGAACACTGAAGCTTTCTTT | 15 | TRBD1 | TRBJ1-1 | few | TRBV5-4
CASSPQGNSYEQYF | TGTGCCAGCAGCCCACAGGGGAACTCCTACGAGCAGTACTTC | 14 | TRBD1 | TRBJ2-7 | few | TRBV6-6
CASSSTGPNIQYF | TGTGCCAGCAGCTCGACAGGGCCCAACATTCAGTACTTC | 13 | TRBD1 | TRBJ2-4 | . | TRBV7-2
CSAGTIQETQYF | TGCAGCGCTGGGACTATTCAAGAGACCCAGTACTTC | 12 | TRBD2 | TRBJ2-5 | . | TRBV29-1
CSVVLSGGDTQYF | TGCAGCGTTGTTCTGAGCGGGGGGGATACGCAGTATTTT | 13 | TRBD2 | TRBJ2-3 | . | TRBV29-1
CASSPSLAGSETQYF | TGTGCCAGCTCACCCTCCCTAGCGGGTTCAGAGACCCAGTACTTC | 15 | TRBD2 | TRBJ2-5 | few | TRBV18
CAISEVGGVLAKNIQYF | TGTGCCATCAGTGAGGTGGGAGGGGTGTTAGCCAAAAACATTCAGTACTTC | 17 | TRBD2 | TRBJ2-4 | few | TRBV10-3
CASSFGQGQTEAFF | TGTGCCAGCAGTTTCGGACAGGGGCAAACTGAAGCTTTCTTT | 14 | TRBD1 | TRBJ1-1 | few | TRBV5-4
CASSFSGMNTGELFF | TGTGCCAGCAGCTTTAGCGGGATGAACACCGGGGAGCTGTTTTTT | 15 | TRBD2 | TRBJ2-2 | few | TRBV11-2
CASSKGRSNYGYTF | TGTGCCAGTAGTAAGGGGCGGAGCAACTATGGCTACACCTTC | 14 | . | TRBJ1-2 | . | TRBV19
CASSSQTAEAGEQYF | TGCGCCAGCAGCTCCCAGACCGCGGAGGCGGGTGAGCAGTACTTC | 15 | . | TRBJ2-7 | few | TRBV5-1
CASSTLPDRGRGDTQYF | TGTGCCAGCAGTACGCTACCGGACAGGGGGCGAGGAGATACGCAGTATTTT | 17 | TRBD1 | TRBJ2-3 | few | TRBV27
CASSPSGTPSADTQYF | TGTGCCAGCAGCCCCTCCGGGACACCATCAGCGGATACGCAGTATTTT | 16 | . | TRBJ2-3 | . | TRBV5-4
CASSLLASFGGRDEQFF | TGTGCCAGCAGCTTACTAGCGAGTTTCGGGGGACGGGATGAGCAGTTCTTC | 17 | . | TRBJ2-1 | few | TRBV7-3
CASSPNRSGYTF | TGTGCCAGCAGCCCCAATAGGAGTGGCTACACCTTC | 12 | . | TRBJ1-2 | few | TRBV28
CASSLRGRFSPNTEAFF | TGTGCCAGCAGCTTAAGGGGGCGCTTTTCTCCGAACACTGAAGCTTTCTTT | 17 | TRBD1 | TRBJ1-1 | . | TRBV7-9
CASLPRGGSGHEQYF | TGTGCCAGTCTACCGCGCGGGGGCTCCGGGCACGAGCAGTACTTC | 15 | . | TRBJ2-7 | few | TRBV19
CASSLEARGADTQYF | TGCGCCAGCAGCTTGGAGGCCAGGGGAGCAGATACGCAGTATTTT | 15 | . | TRBJ2-3 | few | TRBV5-1
CASSRGHEQFF | TGTGCCAGCAGCCGGGGGCATGAGCAGTTCTTC | 11 | . | TRBJ2-1 | few | TRBV4-2
CSPREGETQYF | TGCAGCCCCAGGGAGGGGGAGACCCAGTACTTC | 11 | TRBD2 | TRBJ2-5 | many | TRBV29-1
CASSVSREEAQYF | TGTGCCAGCAGCGTCTCCCGGGAGGAGGCGCAGTATTTT | 13 | TRBD2 | TRBJ2-3 | . | TRBV9
CASSSGLGSGNTIYF | TGCGCCAGCAGCTCGGGACTGGGATCTGGAAACACCATATATTTT | 15 | . | TRBJ1-3 | few | TRBV5-1
CASSERTKGMSPLHF | TGTGCCAGCAGTGAACGAACCAAGGGGATGTCACCCCTCCACTTT | 15 | . | TRBJ1-6 | few | TRBV25-1
CASSSLGQGTSYEQYF | TGTGCCAGCAGTTCGCTAGGACAGGGCACATCCTACGAGCAGTACTTC | 16 | TRBD1 | TRBJ2-7 | . | TRBV6-5
CASSLVRGAFF | TGTGCCAGCAGCTTAGTTAGAGGGGCTTTCTTT | 11 | . | TRBJ1-1 | few | TRBV7-2
CASSETPRGNSPLHF | TGTGCCAGCAGCGAGACCCCACGGGGGAATTCACCCCTCCACTTT | 15 | . | TRBJ1-6 | few | TRBV9
CASRLIQASTDTQYF | TGCGCCAGCAGACTGATCCAGGCGTCCACAGATACGCAGTATTTT | 15 | . | TRBJ2-3 | . | TRBV5-1
CASSQGLAGANEQFF | TGTGCCAGCAGCCAAGGTCTAGCGGGGGCCAATGAGCAGTTCTTC | 15 | TRBD2 | TRBJ2-1 | . | TRBV4-2
CAISAEGQPQHF | TGTGCCATCAGTGCGGAGGGGCAGCCCCAGCATTTT | 12 | . | TRBJ1-5 | few | TRBV10-3
CASSYGGQPMITEAFF | TGTGCCAGCAGTTACGGGGGACAGCCGATGATTACTGAAGCTTTCTTT | 16 | TRBD1 | TRBJ1-1 | . | TRBV6-5
CASSLGTGPEETQYF | TGTGCTAGCAGCTTAGGCACAGGGCCTGAAGAGACCCAGTACTTC | 15 | . | TRBJ2-5 | . | TRBV7-7
CASSRAADPMNFHF | TGTGCCAGCAGCAGAGCGGCAGACCCGATGAATTTCCACTTT | 14 | . | TRBJ1-6 | . | TRBV5-4
CASRVETSGVGEQFF | TGTGCCAGCAGGGTGGAGACTAGCGGGGTTGGTGAGCAGTTCTTC | 15 | TRBD2 | TRBJ2-1 | . | TRBV5-4
CASTLSIQGFGYGYTF | TGTGCCAGCACCCTTTCAATACAGGGATTCGGCTATGGCTACACCTTC | 16 | . | TRBJ1-2 | . | TRBV5-4
CASSQGIARGDSTDTQYF | TGCGCCAGCAGCCAAGGGATAGCGCGGGGGGATAGCACAGATACGCAGTATTTT | 18 | TRBD2 | TRBJ2-3 | few | TRBV4-3
CAWSVLGFNQPQHF | TGTGCCTGGAGTGTACTGGGCTTCAATCAGCCCCAGCATTTT | 14 | . | TRBJ1-5 | few | TRBV30
CASSLAVGTVEAFF | TGTGCCAGCAGCTTGGCCGTTGGGACAGTCGAAGCTTTCTTT | 14 | TRBD1 | TRBJ1-1 | few | TRBV5-4
CASRMGLAENEQFF | TGTGCCAGCAGGATGGGACTAGCGGAAAATGAGCAGTTCTTC | 14 | TRBD2 | TRBJ2-1 | . | TRBV7-2
CASSARNIQYF | TGTGCCAGCAGTGCGAGAAACATTCAGTACTTC | 11 | . | TRBJ2-4 | few | TRBV6-1
CASSLQRGQPQHF | TGTGCCAGCAGCCTACAAAGGGGGCAGCCCCAGCATTTT | 13 | . | TRBJ1-5 | few | TRBV9